This T cell receptor beta chain was recorded in a study of cytomegalovirus exposure and HLA in healthy donors. This CDR3 is built from 13 residues. CDR1 and CDR2 from the germline V gene are KGHSH and LQKENI. V shed 3 bases, J shed 3 bases, and the junction held 1 base outside the gene matches. Primers for the PCR totalled 60 Vbeta and 13 Jbeta. Measured with immunoSEQ multiplex PCR; TCRdb has only the in-frame clones, and not every one. Of about 140,000 clones listed, roughly three quarters were seen once; the top ten hold almost 4%. What was sequenced was PBMCs. The TCR was taken from a man aged 18 to 30 in good health and CMV-seronegative. The chain joins TRBV18 to TRBJ1-2; 7 bases map to TRBD1. As DNA, the CDR3 is TGTGCCAGCTCACCGGACAGGTACTATGGCTACACCTTC. This translates into CASSPDRYYGYTF.